These 2 T cell receptor beta chains were sequenced from one sample in a study of blood T cell repertoires in COVID-19. Clones were read by immunoSEQ multiplex PCR, and TCRdb kept only the in-frame ones, dropping some. The sample holds roughly 320,000 clones; around 89% are singletons and the top ten take about 6%. Sample: peripheral blood. Receptors originate from a woman between 50 and 59 years old with COVID-19, enrolled during active disease.

As regards this clone: The sample has other DNA sequences that encode this CDR3 too. The chain is built from TRBV19 and TRBJ1-3; a weak D match, TRBD1 (5 bases). The CDR3 spans 14 residues. Deletions cut 5 bases from V and 0 bases from J, with 8 bases between. Germline assignment: CDR1 LNHDA and CDR2 SQIVND (reference sequence). CDR3 residues: CASSSGGSGNTIYF. CDR3 DNA: TGTGCCAGTAGTTCGGGGGGCTCTGGAAACACCATATATTTT.

This chain joins TRBV5-1 and TRBJ1-2; TRBD1 might be the D (5 bases). CDR1 is SGHRS and CDR2 is YFSETQ in the germline V gene. The V gene lost 5 bases and the J gene lost 3 bases, with 11 bases spanning the gap. The CDR3 has 13 residues. The CDR3 sequence: CASSSTGDYGYTF. The CDR3 DNA reads as TGCGCCAGCAGTTCCACAGGAGACTATGGCTACACCTTC.